Listed below are T cell receptor beta chains from one sample, sequenced in a study of spatial heterogeneity in lung cancer. Using its own MiXCR run on the 5' RACE reads, TCRdb lists one record per CDR3 protein. The data show around 19,000 distinct CDR3 sequences, with about a fifth seen just once and about a fifth held by the top ten. The source was PBMCs, collected at surgery. These receptors were taken from a female donor with early-stage non-small cell lung cancer. Each CDR3 is given without its conserved first and last residue. Each record gives: clone size, CDR3 length, J gene, V gene, CDR3 protein. For some rows the clone size is stated as once, few or many, or as a class when expanded; others skip it.

abundance: medium-sized
len: 11
j_gene: TRBJ2-2
v_gene: TRBV18
CDR3aa: ASSPAGTGELF

abundance: many
len: 12
j_gene: TRBJ1-2
v_gene: TRBV27
CDR3aa: ASSPGARNYGYT

abundance: once
len: 13
j_gene: TRBJ2-2
v_gene: TRBV7-9
CDR3aa: ASSPQGTHTGELF

abundance: many
len: 14
j_gene: TRBJ2-1
v_gene: TRBV27
CDR3aa: ASSLSLELDYNEQF

abundance: few
len: 13
j_gene: TRBJ2-1
v_gene: TRBV28
CDR3aa: ATSENGPSRAEQF

abundance: many
len: 15
j_gene: TRBJ2-3
v_gene: TRBV5-1
CDR3aa: ASSLVKVAGGTDTQY

abundance: many
len: 13
j_gene: TRBJ2-6
v_gene: TRBV28
CDR3aa: ASCPRWPGANVLT

abundance: many
len: 12
j_gene: TRBJ2-7
v_gene: TRBV20-1
CDR3aa: SAGLAGGLDEQY

abundance: many
len: 13
j_gene: TRBJ1-1
v_gene: TRBV6-2/TRBV6-3
CDR3aa: ASSPPRLWNTEAF

abundance: few
len: 16
j_gene: TRBJ2-1
v_gene: TRBV15
CDR3aa: ATSRDRNRLAALNEQF

abundance: many
len: 12
j_gene: TRBJ2-3
v_gene: TRBV27
CDR3aa: ASSDHTRPDTQY

abundance: many
len: 13
j_gene: TRBJ2-2
v_gene: TRBV15
CDR3aa: ATSRDQKNTGELF

abundance: many
len: 13
j_gene: TRBJ2-2
v_gene: TRBV20-1
CDR3aa: SAPGTSGNTGELF

abundance: many
len: 13
j_gene: TRBJ2-3
v_gene: TRBV7-2
CDR3aa: ASSLQGPATDTQY

abundance: once
len: 12
j_gene: TRBJ2-3
v_gene: TRBV7-3
CDR3aa: ASSSTSGTDTQY

abundance: -
len: 12
j_gene: TRBJ1-5
v_gene: TRBV7-2
CDR3aa: ASSPLQGNQPQH

abundance: many
len: 13
j_gene: TRBJ2-1
v_gene: TRBV29-1
CDR3aa: SVEWREGPYNEQF

abundance: many
len: 11
j_gene: TRBJ1-5
v_gene: TRBV20-1
CDR3aa: SAREDSNQPQH

abundance: many
len: 12
j_gene: TRBJ2-3
v_gene: TRBV7-2
CDR3aa: ASSVLAGTDTQY

abundance: few
len: 12
j_gene: TRBJ1-1
v_gene: TRBV10-3
CDR3aa: AIMTPVENTEAF

abundance: many
len: 12
j_gene: TRBJ2-5
v_gene: TRBV29-1
CDR3aa: SVTPGLAGVPQY

abundance: many
len: 11
j_gene: TRBJ1-3
v_gene: TRBV5-1
CDR3aa: ASSLTAFDTIY

abundance: -
len: 11
j_gene: TRBJ1-2
v_gene: TRBV28
CDR3aa: ASSLLGGQGYT

abundance: -
len: 12
j_gene: TRBJ1-5
v_gene: TRBV20-1
CDR3aa: SARGGVSNQPQH

abundance: -
len: 13
j_gene: TRBJ2-7
v_gene: TRBV4-3
CDR3aa: ASSQSSRSSYEQY

abundance: medium-sized
len: 13
j_gene: TRBJ1-1
v_gene: TRBV6-5
CDR3aa: ASSPRQNKATEAF

abundance: many
len: 12
j_gene: TRBJ1-1
v_gene: TRBV6-5
CDR3aa: ASKRQRMNTEAF

abundance: -
len: 17
j_gene: TRBJ2-6
v_gene: TRBV5-1
CDR3aa: ASQTGTGGFVSRANVLT

abundance: medium-sized
len: 10
j_gene: TRBJ2-1
v_gene: TRBV4-1
CDR3aa: ASSHPLGEQF

abundance: medium-sized
len: 13
j_gene: TRBJ2-7
v_gene: TRBV28
CDR3aa: ASRYTSGSFYEQY

abundance: once
len: 12
j_gene: TRBJ1-3
v_gene: TRBV7-8
CDR3aa: ASSLDSTGNTIY

abundance: many
len: 12
j_gene: TRBJ1-2
v_gene: TRBV27
CDR3aa: ASSFIPKAAGYT

abundance: few
len: 13
j_gene: TRBJ2-7
v_gene: TRBV18
CDR3aa: ASSEYRDRGYEQY

abundance: many
len: 15
j_gene: TRBJ2-7
v_gene: TRBV11-2
CDR3aa: ASSPIRLAGLPTEQY

abundance: many
len: 13
j_gene: TRBJ2-1
v_gene: TRBV2
CDR3aa: ASSAGEIAPSEQF

abundance: -
len: 12
j_gene: TRBJ2-7
v_gene: TRBV7-2
CDR3aa: ASSDSGGLYEQY

abundance: medium-sized
len: 15
j_gene: TRBJ1-5
v_gene: TRBV19
CDR3aa: ASSAGQTPGGNQPQH

abundance: many
len: 14
j_gene: TRBJ2-3
v_gene: TRBV7-9
CDR3aa: ASSHPLAGVTDTQY

abundance: many
len: 14
j_gene: TRBJ2-3
v_gene: TRBV7-2
CDR3aa: ASSRKTSGRTDTQY

abundance: many
len: 12
j_gene: TRBJ2-7
v_gene: TRBV5-6
CDR3aa: ASSLVSGTPLGY

abundance: many
len: 15
j_gene: TRBJ2-2
v_gene: TRBV6-5
CDR3aa: ASSYRAGGVKAGELF

abundance: medium-sized
len: 10
j_gene: TRBJ1-1
v_gene: TRBV10-3
CDR3aa: AISAESREAF

abundance: -
len: 11
j_gene: TRBJ2-5
v_gene: TRBV9
CDR3aa: ASSVLPPETQY

abundance: medium-sized
len: 14
j_gene: TRBJ2-1
v_gene: TRBV7-8
CDR3aa: ASSLGGAGVSYEQF

abundance: many
len: 11
j_gene: TRBJ2-7
v_gene: TRBV7-2
CDR3aa: ASSLELGDQQY

abundance: -
len: 11
j_gene: TRBJ1-5
v_gene: TRBV6-4
CDR3aa: ASSTDSNQPQH

abundance: many
len: 14
j_gene: TRBJ2-1
v_gene: TRBV28
CDR3aa: ASSPQSGSSYNEQF

abundance: -
len: 12
j_gene: TRBJ1-1
v_gene: TRBV4-3
CDR3aa: ASSQVRGFTETF

abundance: few
len: 11
j_gene: TRBJ2-5
v_gene: TRBV25-1
CDR3aa: ASSEFGQETQY

abundance: -
len: 12
j_gene: TRBJ2-2
v_gene: TRBV6-5
CDR3aa: ASSRWTNTGELF

abundance: medium-sized
len: 11
j_gene: TRBJ1-1
v_gene: TRBV6-2/TRBV6-3
CDR3aa: ASGRFVNTEAF

abundance: -
len: 12
j_gene: TRBJ2-3
v_gene: TRBV29-1
CDR3aa: SVGVAGESDTQY